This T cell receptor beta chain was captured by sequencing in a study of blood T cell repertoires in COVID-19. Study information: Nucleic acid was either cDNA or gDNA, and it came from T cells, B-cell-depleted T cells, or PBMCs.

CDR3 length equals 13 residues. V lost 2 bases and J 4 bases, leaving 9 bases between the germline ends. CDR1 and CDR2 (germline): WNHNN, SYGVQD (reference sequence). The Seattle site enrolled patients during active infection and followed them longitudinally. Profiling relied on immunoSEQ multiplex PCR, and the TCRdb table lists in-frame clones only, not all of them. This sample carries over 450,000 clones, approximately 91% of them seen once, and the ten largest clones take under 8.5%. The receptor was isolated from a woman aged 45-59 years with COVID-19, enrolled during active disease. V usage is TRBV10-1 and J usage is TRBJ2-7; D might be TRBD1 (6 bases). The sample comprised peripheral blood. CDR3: CASSEVGTYEQYF. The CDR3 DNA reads TGCGCCAGCAGTGAGGTTGGGACATACGAGCAGTACTTC.